Below, 7 T cell receptor beta chains from the same sample are listed, as sequenced in a study of pediatric ulcerative colitis. The method was immunoSEQ multiplex PCR; TCRdb's version includes in-frame clones alone and lacks a portion of them. Among around 61,000 clones listed, about 90% were seen once. The material sequenced was blood. The receptors originated from a boy between 10 and 17 years old with severe ulcerative colitis.

The chain couples TRBV5-4 to TRBJ2-1; 13 bases map to TRBD2. Germline-derived CDR1 and CDR2 are SGHNT and YYREEE (reference sequence). Germline trimming cut 4 bases from V and 0 bases from J; bases unmatched to any gene: 10. The CDR3 totals 19 residues. The CDR3 sequence: CASSPGTSGTWGSYNEQFF. The CDR3 DNA reads TGTGCCAGCAGCCCCGGGACTAGCGGGACGTGGGGCTCCTACAATGAGCAGTTCTTC.

V and J are TRBV7-9 and TRBJ1-2; a weak D match, TRBD1 (5 bases). V was shortened by 1 base and J by 6 bases, with 12 bases between the two germline ends. This CDR3 has 14 amino acids. Per germline, CDR1 SEHNR and CDR2 FQNEAQ (reference sequence). The CDR3 loop reads CASSLETATDGYTF. Written as DNA, the CDR3 is TGTGCCAGCAGCTTAGAGACAGCCACGGATGGCTACACCTTC.

V and J are TRBV18 and TRBJ2-3; 7 bases agree with TRBD1. V shed 3 bases, J shed 0 bases, and the junction held 3 bases outside the gene matches. The CDR3 is 15 residues long. Germline V gene data show CDR1 as KGHSH and CDR2 as LQKENI. The CDR3 nucleotides are TGTGCCAGCTCACCTACGACAGGGAGCACAGATACGCAGTATTTT. Translation: CASSPTTGSTDTQYF.

The chain has TRBV27 and TRBJ1-1, with 8 bases that match TRBD1. The CDR3 consists of 18 residues. Germline V gene sequence: CDR1 MNHEY, CDR2 SMNVEV (reference sequence). The V and J ends lost 0 bases and 1 base, in that order; junction bases with no gene match: 10. The CDR3 spells CASSLSSGQGGWNTEAFF. The DNA for the CDR3 is TGTGCCAGCAGTTTATCGAGCGGACAGGGAGGTTGGAACACTGAAGCTTTCTTT.

The chain couples TRBV11-3 to TRBJ2-7; D possibly corresponds to TRBD2 (6 bases). Germline CDR1 SGHNT, CDR2 YENEEA. This CDR3 is built from 13 residues. Trimming left V 5 bases short and J 0 bases short, with 8 bases between. CDR3 in DNA: TGTGCCAGCAGCCGGGACTTCTCCTACGAGCAGTACTTC. It specifies CASSRDFSYEQYF.

The CDR3 sequence is CASSPSTGNTEAFF. The DNA of the CDR3 is TGTGCCAGCTCACCTTCAACAGGGAACACTGAAGCTTTCTTT. This chain links TRBV18 with TRBJ1-1; maybe TRBD1 (5 bases). Trimming removed 3 bases from V and 1 base from J, with 9 bases in between. From germline, CDR1 is KGHSH and CDR2 LQKENI. The CDR3 is 14 residues long.

This rearrangement joins TRBV11-3 to TRBJ1-1; D ambiguous. Trimming left V 0 bases short and J 6 bases short, with 11 bases between. This CDR3 region has 14 residues. The V gene's germline CDR1 is SGHNT and CDR2 YENEEA. The CDR3 sequence: CASSLDPRTSEAFF. Here the CDR3 DNA reads TGTGCCAGCAGCTTAGACCCGCGGACGTCTGAAGCTTTCTTT.